The following is a T cell receptor (beta chain) sequence with its context. Its antigen is not known. These data are taken from a study of cytomegalovirus exposure and HLA in healthy donors. It was healthy bone marrow donors who served as donors. The CDR3 runs 14 residues. Trimming took 6 bases from V and 0 from J, leaving 9 bases between them. The germline V gene has CDR1 MNHEY and CDR2 SMNVEV (reference sequence). With 60 Vbeta and 13 Jbeta primers, the PCR was carried out. In the study's own analysis: An analysis that came later counted 80 million or so unique TCR beta chains, approximately 9.9 million shared. The table came from immunoSEQ multiplex PCR; TCRdb's copy has only in-frame clones and leaves some out. V and J calls and clone size follow that table, whereas D and trimming were derived from the DNA. The sample includes 150,000 to 200,000 clones, about two thirds seen only once; the top ten take around 9.3%.

Study-wide results and caveats: V- and J-gene trimming of TCR beta was linked (in a later analysis) to a missense DCLRE1C variant. V segments that were indistinguishable, TRBV6-2 and TRBV6-3 among them, were omitted from analysis.

The chain has TRBV27 and TRBJ1-5; D remains ambiguous. Sequencing was done on a sample of PBMCs. The sequence was collected from a man between 25 and 39 years old in good health and CMV-seropositive. CDR3: CASSREYSNQPQHF. CDR3 DNA sequence: TGTGCCAGCAGCCGAGAGTATAGCAATCAGCCCCAGCATTTT.